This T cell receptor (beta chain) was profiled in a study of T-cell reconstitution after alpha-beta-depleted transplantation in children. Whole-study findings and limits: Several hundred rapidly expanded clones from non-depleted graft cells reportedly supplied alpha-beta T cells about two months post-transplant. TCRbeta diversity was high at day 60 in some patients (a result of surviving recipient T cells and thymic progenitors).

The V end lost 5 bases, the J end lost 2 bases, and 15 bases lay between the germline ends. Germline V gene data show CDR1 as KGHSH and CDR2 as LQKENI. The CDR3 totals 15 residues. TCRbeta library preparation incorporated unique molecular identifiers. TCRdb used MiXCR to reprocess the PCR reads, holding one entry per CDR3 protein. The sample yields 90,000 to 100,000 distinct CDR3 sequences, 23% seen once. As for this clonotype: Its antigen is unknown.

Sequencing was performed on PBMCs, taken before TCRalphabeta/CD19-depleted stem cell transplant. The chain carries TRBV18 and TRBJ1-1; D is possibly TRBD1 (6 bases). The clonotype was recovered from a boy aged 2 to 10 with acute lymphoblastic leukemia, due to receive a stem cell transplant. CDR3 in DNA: TGTGCCAGCTCATTCAGGACAGCCCTTAACACTGAAGCTTTCTTT. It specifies CASSFRTALNTEAFF.